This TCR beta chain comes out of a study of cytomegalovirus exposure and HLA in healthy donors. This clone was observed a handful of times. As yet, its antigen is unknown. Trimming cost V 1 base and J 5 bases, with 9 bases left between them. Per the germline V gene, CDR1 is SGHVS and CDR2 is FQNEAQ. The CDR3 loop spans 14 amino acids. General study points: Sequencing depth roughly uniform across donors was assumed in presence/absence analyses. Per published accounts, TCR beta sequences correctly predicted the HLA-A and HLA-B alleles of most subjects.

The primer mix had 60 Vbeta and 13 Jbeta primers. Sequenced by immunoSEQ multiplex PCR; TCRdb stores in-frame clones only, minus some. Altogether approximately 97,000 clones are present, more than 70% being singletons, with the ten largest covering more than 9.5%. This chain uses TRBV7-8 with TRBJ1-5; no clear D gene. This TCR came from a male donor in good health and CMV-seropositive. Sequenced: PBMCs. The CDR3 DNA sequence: TGTGCCAGCAGCTTAGATGGCCCCTATCAGCCCCAGCATTTT. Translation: CASSLDGPYQPQHF.